A single sample gave rise to the 14 T cell receptor beta chains below, sequenced in a study of PD-L1 blockade in urothelial cancer. The repertoire was sequenced with immunoSEQ multiplex PCR; TCRdb's copy has only in-frame clones and lacks some. The sample includes around 1,800 clones, roughly 34% of them seen just once. This specimen was tumor tissue, taken before atezolizumab (anti-PD-L1) treatment. These receptors originate from a man in his fifties or sixties with urothelial cancer.

In this sample, this clone turned up a few times. This rearrangement joins TRBV14 to TRBJ2-1; D is uncertain. CDR1 SGHDN and CDR2 FVKESK come from the germline V gene. This CDR3 region has 14 residues. Trimming stripped 1 base from V and 6 bases from J, with 10 bases between. The CDR3 region has the DNA TGTGCCAGCAGCCAAGTTCTACGCGGCAATGAGCAGTTCTTC. Its translation: CASSQVLRGNEQFF. Full variable domain (remainder filled in from reference TRBV14 and TRBJ2-1): EAGVTQFPSHSVIEKGQTVTLRCDPISGHDNLYWYRRVMGKEIKFLLHFVKESKQDESGMPNNRFLAERTGGTYSTLKVQPAELEDSGVYFCASSQVLRGNEQFFGPGTRLTVL.

This clone was found many times. The chain uses TRBV6-4 and TRBJ2-3; 10 positions match TRBD2. The length of the CDR3 is 15 residues. V was pared by 4 bases and J by 1 base, with 2 bases of the junction left unmatched. Per germline, CDR1 MRHNA and CDR2 SNTAGT. The CDR3 loop is CASSASGGGTDTQYF. CDR3 DNA: TGTGCCAGCAGTGCCAGCGGGGGGGGCACAGATACGCAGTATTTT.

This clone was recorded once. The rearrangement joins TRBV18 to TRBJ2-2; no clear D gene. V dropped 2 bases and J dropped 5 bases, with 6 bases sitting between them. The CDR3 runs 13 residues. Germline CDR1 reads KGHSH; CDR2 reads LQKENI. The CDR3 DNA reads TGTGCCAGCTCACCAGAAGAGACCGGGGAGCTGTTTTTT. It is translated as CASSPEETGELFF.

The chain employs TRBV6-8 and TRBJ1-2; a weak D match, TRBD1 (5 bases). The CDR3 is 16 residues long. Trimming shortened V by 5 bases and J by 0 bases, and 16 bases separated the two germline ends. From germline, CDR1 is MNHGY and CDR2 SAAAGT. The CDR3 sequence is CASSPPGRRSNYGYTF. CDR3 DNA: TGTGCCAGCAGTCCACCGGGACGGAGATCTAACTATGGCTACACCTTC.

This clone has just a few counts. J is TRBJ1-2 and V is TRBV11-3; TRBD1 matches 7 bases. The CDR3 has 16 amino acids. Germline V CDR1 and CDR2: SGHNT, YENEEA. Trimming at V came to 4 bases and at J to 4 bases, leaving 12 bases not matched to a gene. The CDR3 nucleotides read TGTGCCAGCAGCTCCCTCGGAGGGGGCGAGGGCTATGGCTACACCTTC. It translates to CASSSLGGGEGYGYTF.

This clone has more than one count but fewer than ten. The chain employs TRBV14 and TRBJ1-3, with D unclear. Germline CDR1 SGHDN, CDR2 FVKESK. The CDR3 sequence is 12 residues long. Between the trimmed V and J ends, which lost 2 bases and 5 bases, there was a span of 4 bases. The CDR3 DNA reads TGTGCCAGCAGCCAAAGTAGAAACACCATATATTTT. The encoded protein is CASSQSRNTIYF.

This chain uses TRBV18 with TRBJ2-4, with D possibly TRBD1 on 5 matching bases. CDR3 length equals 16 residues. Deletions cut 5 bases from V and 0 bases from J, with 14 bases between. CDR1 KGHSH and CDR2 LQKENI come from the germline V gene. The CDR3 protein is CASSGIRQGAKNIQYF. As DNA, the CDR3 is TGTGCCAGCTCAGGAATAAGGCAGGGAGCCAAAAACATTCAGTACTTC.

In DNA form, the CDR3 reads TGTGCCAGTAGCGACACAGGTTCTAGCACAGATACGCAGTATTTT. Encoded protein: CASSDTGSSTDTQYF. The chain carries TRBV19 and TRBJ2-3; maybe TRBD1 (5 bases). The CDR3 consists of 15 residues. Germline lookup yields CDR1 LNHDA and CDR2 SQIVND (reference sequence). The V end lost 6 bases, the J end lost 0 bases, and 13 bases lay between the germline ends.

This rearrangement joins TRBV28 to TRBJ2-4; D remains unclear. Germline loops: CDR1 MDHEN, CDR2 SYDVKM. This CDR3 is 15 amino acids long. Between the trimmed V and J ends, which lost 5 bases and 6 bases, there was a span of 17 bases. In DNA, the CDR3 is TGTGCCAGCAGTCCCAGGACCTCCTGGGCAAACATTCAGTACTTC. Amino acid sequence: CASSPRTSWANIQYF.

In its sample, this clone was seen a few times. The CDR3, as DNA: TGTGCCAGCAGAAAAGCGGGGGCCCTCACAGATACGCAGTATTTT. It codes for CASRKAGALTDTQYF. The gene calls are TRBV6-8 and TRBJ2-3; TRBD2 matches at 8 bases. With V trimmed by 6 bases and J by 2 bases, 7 bases remained unmatched. The germline V gene has CDR1 MNHGY and CDR2 SAAAGT. The CDR3 consists of 15 residues.

This chain links TRBV19 with TRBJ2-2; D remains ambiguous. Trimming shortened V by 4 bases and J by 2 bases, and 5 bases separated the two germline ends. The length of the CDR3 is 13 residues. Germline-derived CDR1 and CDR2 are LNHDA and SQIVND (reference sequence). The CDR3 loop is CASSNPNTGELFF. In nucleotides, the CDR3 is TGTGCCAGTAGTAATCCAAACACCGGGGAGCTGTTTTTT.

In its sample, this clone was seen a few times. One end of the junction fails to match germline, which may point to a read error. The J gene is TRBJ1-1, the V gene TRBV9; D call uncertain. Germline-derived CDR1 and CDR2 are SGDLS and YYNGEE. This CDR3 has 13 amino acids. CDR3 bases: TGTACCAGCAGCGGTGGGGAATTGAATGAAGCTTTCTTT. The encoded protein is CTSSGGELNEAFF.

This chain uses TRBV30 with TRBJ1-2; 9 bases match TRBD1. CDR1 and CDR2 (germline): GTSNPN, SVGIG (reference sequence). V shed 0 bases and J 1 base; nucleotides not matched to a gene: 12. The CDR3 has 18 residues. CDR3 in amino acids: CAWSVLGTGTLFNYGYTF. The CDR3 region has the DNA TGTGCCTGGAGTGTACTAGGGACAGGGACCCTGTTTAACTATGGCTACACCTTC.

V is TRBV23-1 and J is TRBJ2-3; D is possibly TRBD1 (5 bases). TRBV23-1 is an open reading frame whose function is uncertain. This CDR3 spans 17 amino acids. Trimming removed 4 bases at V and 2 bases at J, with 19 bases between. CDR3 DNA: TGCGCCAGCAGTCCACTTTTTAGGGGAATGCACACAGATACGCAGTATTTT. Its protein is CASSPLFRGMHTDTQYF.